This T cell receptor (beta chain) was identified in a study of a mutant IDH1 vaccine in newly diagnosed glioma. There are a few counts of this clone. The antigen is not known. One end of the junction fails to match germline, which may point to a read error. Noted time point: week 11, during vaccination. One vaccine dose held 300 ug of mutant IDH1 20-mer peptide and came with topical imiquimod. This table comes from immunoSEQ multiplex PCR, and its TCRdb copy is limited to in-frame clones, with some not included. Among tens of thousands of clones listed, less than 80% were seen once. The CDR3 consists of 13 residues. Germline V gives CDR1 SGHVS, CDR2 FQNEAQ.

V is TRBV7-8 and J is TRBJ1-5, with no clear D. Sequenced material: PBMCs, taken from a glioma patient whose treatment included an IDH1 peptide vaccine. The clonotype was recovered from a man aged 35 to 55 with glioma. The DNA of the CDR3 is TGTGCCATCAGCCGTTTCGAGAATCAGCCCCAGCATTTT. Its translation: CAISRFENQPQHF.